Following are 18 T cell receptor beta chains from one sample sequenced in a study of shared clonotypes between healthy human individuals (dated by TCRdb to about 2020). Library preparation used the immunoSEQ multiplex PCR assay. As stored in TCRdb, this immuneACCESS dataset retains in-frame rearrangements with V and J assigned. A fraction of the clones does not appear; measured against another copy, unresolved V genes explain less than half of the discrepancy, and the remainder lacks a known reason. Recorded for this sample are 2 million to 2.5 million clones; approximately 95% of them occurred a single time. The top ten hold around 0.4% of the sample. Sequencing input: naive CD4+ T cells from PBMCs. The sample's cell subset or site label, decoded: CD45RA+ positively selected. The source of these receptors is a man between 18 and 35 years old in good health. Some clones in this sample may be carry-over from other donors' samples.

This rearrangement joins TRBV30 to TRBJ2-5; no firm D call. The CDR3 has 11 amino acids. Germline CDR1 is GTSNPN and CDR2 is SVGIG (reference sequence). The V gene lost 4 bases and the J gene lost 0 bases, with 3 bases spanning the gap. The CDR3 reads CAWKYQETQYF. The DNA for the CDR3 is TGTGCCTGGAAGTACCAAGAGACCCAGTACTTC.

This rearrangement joins TRBV4-1 to TRBJ2-6; maybe TRBD2 (5 bases). The CDR3 sequence is 20 residues long. Trimming stripped 1 base from V and 0 bases from J, with 19 bases between. Germline loops: CDR1 MGHRA, CDR2 YSYEKL. The CDR3 DNA follows: TGCGCCAGCAGCCAAGTAAAGGCCGGGGTCGCAACCTCTGGGGCCAACGTCCTGACTTTC. It translates to CASSQVKAGVATSGANVLTF.

The chain combines TRBV5-1 with TRBJ1-2; 7 bases align to TRBD1. Germline CDR1 is SGHRS and CDR2 is YFSETQ. The trim removed 4 bases at V and 2 bases at J, leaving 11 bases unmatched. The CDR3 sequence is 16 residues long. The CDR3 is CASSAETGAKNYGYTF. The CDR3, as DNA: TGCGCCAGCAGCGCGGAAACAGGGGCGAAGAACTATGGCTACACCTTC.

The chain has TRBV15 and TRBJ2-1, with 11 bases that match TRBD1. The CDR3 covers 14 residues. The ends lost 1 base at V and 9 bases at J; junction bases unmatched: 2. Germline assignment: CDR1 LNHNV and CDR2 YYDKDF (reference sequence). CDR3 loop: CATSRGTGGSEQFF. DNA for the CDR3: TGTGCCACCAGCAGAGGGACAGGGGGCAGTGAGCAGTTCTTC.

This chain connects TRBV5-1 to TRBJ1-3, with TRBD1 matching 11 bases. Germline CDR1 is SGHRS and CDR2 is YFSETQ. J gave up 2 bases and V 4 bases, and 5 bases lay outside the gene matches. The CDR3 sequence is 16 residues long. CDR3: CASSAGQGATGNTIYF. As DNA, the CDR3 is TGCGCCAGCAGCGCAGGACAGGGGGCGACTGGAAACACCATATATTTT.

This sequence joins TRBV30 and TRBJ2-1, with a possible D match to TRBD1 (6 bases). Germline lookup yields CDR1 GTSNPN and CDR2 SVGIG (reference sequence). V was trimmed by 5 bases and J by 3 bases, leaving 11 bases between them. The CDR3 is 13 amino acids. As DNA, the CDR3 is TGTGCCTGGCAGGGGTCTTTCTACAATGAGCAGTTCTTC. This sequence encodes CAWQGSFYNEQFF.

The gene calls are TRBV28 and TRBJ1-2, with unresolved D. CDR1 and CDR2 from the germline V gene are MDHEN and SYDVKM. This CDR3 is built from 15 residues. V was clipped by 7 bases and J by 4 bases, with 19 bases between them. CDR3 amino acids: CASTLKGRISYGYTF. As DNA, the CDR3 is TGTGCCAGCACCCTTAAGGGCCGAATCAGCTATGGCTACACCTTC.

The chain carries TRBV5-1 and TRBJ2-1, with 7 bases lining up with TRBD1. V dropped 0 bases and J dropped 3; count of bases not matched to a gene: 3. The CDR3 covers 15 residues. CDR1 is SGHRS and CDR2 is YFSETQ in the germline V gene. The CDR3 protein is CASSLEGAYYNEQFF. The CDR3 DNA reads as TGCGCCAGCAGCTTGGAGGGGGCGTACTACAATGAGCAGTTCTTC. The full variable domain, its missing parts supplied by reference TRBV5-1 and TRBJ2-1, is KAGVTQTPRYLIKTRGQQVTLSCSPISGHRSVSWYQQTPGQGLQFLFEYFSETQRNKGNFPGRFSGRQFSNSRSEMNVSTLELGDSALYLCASSLEGAYYNEQFFGPGTRLTVL.

The J gene is TRBJ2-7, the V gene TRBV5-8; the match to TRBD2 covers 7 bases. Losses at the gene ends were 6 bases for V and 2 bases for J; bases not matched to a gene: 8. Germline CDR1 and CDR2: SGHTS and YDEGEE. The CDR3 covers 14 residues. DNA of the CDR3: TGTGCCAGCAACAGGCTGGGGGGGACCTACGAGCAGTACTTC. This sequence encodes CASNRLGGTYEQYF.

The rearrangement links TRBV4-2 to TRBJ2-1; the D gene is possibly TRBD2 (6 bases). CDR3 length: 16 amino acids. Per germline, CDR1 LGHNA and CDR2 YNFKEQ. V dropped 0 bases and J dropped 4 bases, with 13 bases sitting between them. The DNA of the CDR3 is TGTGCCAGCAGCCAAGAGGTAGCGGCCCTTTACAATGAGCAGTTCTTC. Encoded protein: CASSQEVAALYNEQFF.

V is TRBV28 and J is TRBJ1-1, with D unclear. The V gene's germline CDR1 is MDHEN and CDR2 SYDVKM. The CDR3 length is 12 residues. The V gene lost 6 bases and the J gene lost 5 bases, with 10 bases spanning the gap. CDR3 protein: CASSYSDTEAFF. The CDR3 coding sequence is TGTGCCAGCAGCTACTCAGATACTGAAGCTTTCTTT.

The V gene is TRBV6-6, the J gene TRBJ1-4; D not certain. V was pared by 6 bases and J by 1 base, with 6 bases between. Germline assignment: CDR1 MNHNY and CDR2 SVGAGI (reference sequence). The CDR3 length is 13 residues. For the CDR3, the DNA is TGTGCCAGCAGCCCCCTAACTAATGAAAAACTGTTTTTT. Encoded protein: CASSPLTNEKLFF.

The chain joins TRBV11-3 to TRBJ2-5; D may be TRBD1 (5 bases). The germline V gene has CDR1 SGHNT and CDR2 YENEEA. V was shortened by 5 bases and J by 4 bases, with 14 bases between the two germline ends. This CDR3 comprises 14 residues. The CDR3 is CASSPDILGETQYF. CDR3 sequence (DNA): TGTGCCAGCAGCCCGGACATATTGGGAGAGACCCAGTACTTC.

There are a few counts of this clone. The chain has TRBV7-2 and TRBJ2-7; TRBD1 aligns across 9 bases. J lost 2 bases, V lost 3 bases, and 2 bases had no gene match. The V gene's germline CDR1 is SGHTA and CDR2 FQGNSA. This CDR3 spans 14 amino acids. CDR3: CASSFDRGTYEQYF. The CDR3 bases are TGTGCCAGCAGCTTCGACAGGGGGACCTACGAGCAGTACTTC.

The chain combines TRBV19 with TRBJ2-1; 10 bases map to TRBD2. Germline V gene sequence: CDR1 LNHDA, CDR2 SQIVND (reference sequence). V dropped 3 bases and J dropped 5; count of bases not matched to a gene: 16. This CDR3 is built from 19 residues. The CDR3 spells CASSIWLAGVSLTHNEQFF. The CDR3, as DNA: TGTGCCAGTAGTATCTGGCTAGCGGGAGTGAGCCTTACCCACAATGAGCAGTTCTTC.

This chain uses TRBV6-1 with TRBJ2-7; D remains ambiguous. This CDR3 spans 14 amino acids. Germline CDR1 is MNHNS and CDR2 is SASEGT. V gave up 0 bases and J gave up 3 bases, with 9 bases separating them. The CDR3: CASSEANAFYEQYF. The CDR3 DNA is TGTGCCAGCAGTGAAGCGAACGCTTTCTACGAGCAGTACTTC.

Concerning this clone: Other DNA sequences within the sample encode an identical CDR3. This rearrangement joins TRBV9 to TRBJ1-2, with D unclear. Trimming left V 4 bases short and J 2 bases short, with 6 bases between. The germline gives CDR1 SGDLS, CDR2 YYNGEE. This CDR3 is 12 amino acids long. The CDR3 bases are TGTGCCAGCAGCCTCTTAAACTATGGCTACACCTTC. This encodes CASSLLNYGYTF.

This chain connects TRBV5-1 to TRBJ1-6, with D possibly matching TRBD1 (6 bases). Trimming cost V 2 bases and J 7 bases, with 13 bases left between them. CDR3 length equals 15 residues. In germline, CDR1 is SGHRS, CDR2 YFSETQ. The CDR3 DNA follows: TGCGCCAGCAGCTTAGTCCAGGGGAAGAATTCACCCCTCCACTTT. Its translation: CASSLVQGKNSPLHF.